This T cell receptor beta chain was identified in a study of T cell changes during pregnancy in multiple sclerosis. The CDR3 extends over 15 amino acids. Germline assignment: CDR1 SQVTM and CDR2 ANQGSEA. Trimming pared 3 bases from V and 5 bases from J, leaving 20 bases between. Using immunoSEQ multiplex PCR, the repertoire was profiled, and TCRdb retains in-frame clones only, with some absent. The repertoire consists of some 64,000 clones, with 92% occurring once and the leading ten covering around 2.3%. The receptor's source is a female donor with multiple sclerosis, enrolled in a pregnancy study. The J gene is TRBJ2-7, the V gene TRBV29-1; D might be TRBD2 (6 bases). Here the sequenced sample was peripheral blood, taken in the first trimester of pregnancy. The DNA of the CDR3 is TGCAGCGTTGAGTCGGGGCGGGAAGGCCTCCACGAGCAGTACTTC. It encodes CSVESGREGLHEQYF.